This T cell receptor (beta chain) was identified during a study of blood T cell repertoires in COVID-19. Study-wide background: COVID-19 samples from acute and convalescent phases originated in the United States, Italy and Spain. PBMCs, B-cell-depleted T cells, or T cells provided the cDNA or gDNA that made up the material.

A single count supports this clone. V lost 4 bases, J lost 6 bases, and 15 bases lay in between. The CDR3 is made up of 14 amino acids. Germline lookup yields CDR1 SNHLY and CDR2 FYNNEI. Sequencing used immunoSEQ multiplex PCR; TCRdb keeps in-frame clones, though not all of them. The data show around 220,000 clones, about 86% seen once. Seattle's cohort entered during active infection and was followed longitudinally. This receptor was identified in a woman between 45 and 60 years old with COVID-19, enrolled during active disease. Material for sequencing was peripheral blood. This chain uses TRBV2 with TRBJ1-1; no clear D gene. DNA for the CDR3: TGTGCCAGCAGTGGTACGGGGAGGGTCGCTGAAGCTTTCTTT. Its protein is CASSGTGRVAEAFF.